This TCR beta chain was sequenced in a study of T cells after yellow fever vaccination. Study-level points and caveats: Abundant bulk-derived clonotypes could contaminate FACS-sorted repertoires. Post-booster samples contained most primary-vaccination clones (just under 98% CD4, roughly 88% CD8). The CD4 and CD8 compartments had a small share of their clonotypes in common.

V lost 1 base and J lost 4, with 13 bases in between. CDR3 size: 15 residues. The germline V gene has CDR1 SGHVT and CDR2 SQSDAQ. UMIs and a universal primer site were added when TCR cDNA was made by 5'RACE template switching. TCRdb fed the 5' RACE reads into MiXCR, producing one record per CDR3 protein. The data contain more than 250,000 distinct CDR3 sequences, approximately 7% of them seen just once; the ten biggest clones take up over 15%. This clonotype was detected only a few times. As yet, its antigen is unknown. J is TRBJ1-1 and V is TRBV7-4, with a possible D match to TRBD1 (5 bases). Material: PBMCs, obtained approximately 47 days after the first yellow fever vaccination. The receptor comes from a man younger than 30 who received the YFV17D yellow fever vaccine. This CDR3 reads CASSLVSGTATEAFF. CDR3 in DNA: TGTGCCAGCAGCTTAGTCTCGGGGACGGCCACTGAAGCTTTCTTT.